What follows describes a single TCR beta chain. The antigen it binds to is not known. No qualities accompany the bases; no much larger clone lies one base away. This record belongs to a study of glioma-infiltrating T cells (TCRdb year 2016). With regard to the full study: Sequencing of TCR alpha- and beta-chain repertoires was performed on glioma tissue, on non-neoplastic brain tissue, and on matched peripheral blood mononuclear cells. To measure how far tissue and blood T-cell populations diverged, each tissue-infiltrating repertoire was compared against the peripheral blood repertoire of the same patient. Three low-grade glioma patients, several primary glioblastoma patients, and three non-glioma patients who contributed non-neoplastic brain tissue made up the paired cohort. Overall study outcomes, separate from this receptor: Very few CDR3 sequences were shared between tissue and blood, attributed to high CDR3 diversity and limited sampling. Group comparisons were based on small numbers of patients: three non-neoplastic, three low-grade glioma and roughly 8 glioblastoma patients. VJ-independent divergence between tissue and blood was found to be below expectation in non-neoplastic patients but above expectation in all gliomas, particularly low-grade gliomas.

The iRepertoire nested amplicon-rescue multiplex PCR (arm-PCR) platform was used to amplify TCR alpha and beta CDR3 regions from RNA. For one-step reverse transcription and amplification, about 90-400 ng of tissue mRNA or PBMC total RNA was used as input. Following bead purification, Illumina adapters were added through a secondary multiplex PCR, and the libraries were then gel-purified between 200 and 400 bp. Demultiplexing relied on internal 6-nucleotide barcodes carried by the libraries. Sequencing of libraries was performed on an Illumina MiSeq with 2x220 or 2x250 nucleotide paired-end reads. Regarding the original processing steps: Paired reads were merged using FLASH 1.2.11 and aligned with BWA-MEM to the GRCh37 human genome, and TRA and TRB reads were then extracted. An IMGT-derived reference of cassette sequences and CDR3 motifs, with pseudogenes included, was used for V and J assignment. Three-frame translation of reads was performed, and productive CDR3s were defined as those with a C...FGXG motif and no stop codons. Unique combinations of V-J cassette pair and CDR3 amino acid sequence were defined as clonotypes. Filtering of reads was based on Hamming distance, with the threshold set by the sequence error rate of each sample in mapped regions. In-frame beta chains were kept once TCRdb had trimmed the public reads at Q25 with fastp and called clones with MiXCR. All rows with the same CDR3 protein become a single entry with the most common DNA and genes. V and J calls and clone size were set by TCRdb, not the authors. The sample data list fewer than 250,000 distinct CDR3 sequences, and approximately 30% of these were observed just once. The top ten clonotypes cover 20% to 25% of the sample.

Germline trimming amounts to 2 bases on V and 2 bases on J, with 7 as the count of junction bases outside the gene matches. Inclusive of the bounding cysteine and phenylalanine, the CDR3 is 18 residues long. Of all the DNA, just the CDR3 is kept, 54 bases in frame from base 1. CDR1 SSHAT and CDR2 FNYEAQ are derived from the germline V gene (reference sequence). The source of this sequence is a human donor with low-grade glioma or glioblastoma, undergoing nonglioma brain surgery, or in good health (not recorded which). The sequenced material came from glioma tissue, nonneoplastic brain tissue, or PBMCs (not recorded which). Rearrangement joined TRBV7-7 to TRBJ2-6, and 9 junctional nucleotides match TRBD2. The CDR3 region reads CASSLTPVAGAGANVLTF. The bases read TGTGCCAGCAGCTTAACGCCCGTAGCGGGAGCTGGGGCCAACGTCCTGACTTTC.